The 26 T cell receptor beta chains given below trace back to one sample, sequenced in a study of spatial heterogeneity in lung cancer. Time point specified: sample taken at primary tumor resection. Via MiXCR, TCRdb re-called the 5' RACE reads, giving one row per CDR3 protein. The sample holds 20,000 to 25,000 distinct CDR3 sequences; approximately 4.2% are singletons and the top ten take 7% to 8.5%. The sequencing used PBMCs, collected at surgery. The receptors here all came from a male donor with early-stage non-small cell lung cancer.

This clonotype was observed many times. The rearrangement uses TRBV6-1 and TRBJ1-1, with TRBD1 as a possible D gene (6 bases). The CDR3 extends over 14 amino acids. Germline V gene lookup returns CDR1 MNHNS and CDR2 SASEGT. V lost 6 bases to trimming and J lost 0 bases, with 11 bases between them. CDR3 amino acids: CASRRGAMNTEAFF. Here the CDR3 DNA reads TGTGCCAGCAGGAGGGGGGCCATGAACACTGAAGCTTTCTTT.

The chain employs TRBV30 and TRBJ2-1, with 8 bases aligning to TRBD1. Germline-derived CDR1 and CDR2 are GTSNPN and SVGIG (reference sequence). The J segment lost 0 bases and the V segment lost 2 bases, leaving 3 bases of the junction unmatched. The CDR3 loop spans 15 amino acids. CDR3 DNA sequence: TGTGCCTGGAGTAATCAGGGGGCCTCCTACAATGAGCAGTTCTTC. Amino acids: CAWSNQGASYNEQFF.

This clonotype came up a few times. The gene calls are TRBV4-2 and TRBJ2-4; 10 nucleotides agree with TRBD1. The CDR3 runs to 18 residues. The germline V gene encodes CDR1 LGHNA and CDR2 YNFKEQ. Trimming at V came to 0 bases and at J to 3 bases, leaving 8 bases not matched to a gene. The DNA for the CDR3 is TGTGCCAGCAGCCAAGAACTCTGGGACAGGGGTTTCAAAAACATTCAGTACTTC. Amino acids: CASSQELWDRGFKNIQYF.

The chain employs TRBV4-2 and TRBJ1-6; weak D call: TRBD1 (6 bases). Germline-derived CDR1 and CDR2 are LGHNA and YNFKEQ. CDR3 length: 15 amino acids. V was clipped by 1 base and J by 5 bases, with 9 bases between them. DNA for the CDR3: TGTGCCAGCAGCCAAGTAGGGGGGGATAATTCACCCCTCCACTTT. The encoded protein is CASSQVGGDNSPLHF.

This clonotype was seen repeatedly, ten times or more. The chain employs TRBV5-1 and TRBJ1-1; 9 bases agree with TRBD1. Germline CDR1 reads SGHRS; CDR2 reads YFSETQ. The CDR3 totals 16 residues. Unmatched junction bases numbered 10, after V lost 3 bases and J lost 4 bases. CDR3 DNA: TGCGCCAGCAGCTCGGACAGGGGCTTATCGAGCACTGAAGCTTTCTTT. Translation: CASSSDRGLSSTEAFF.

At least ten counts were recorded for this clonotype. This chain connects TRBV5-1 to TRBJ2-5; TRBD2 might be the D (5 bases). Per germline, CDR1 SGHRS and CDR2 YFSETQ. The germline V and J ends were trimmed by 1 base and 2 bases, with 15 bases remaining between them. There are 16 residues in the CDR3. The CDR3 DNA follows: TGCGCCAGCAGCTTGACCAGCGGAACCCCTCAAGAGACCCAGTACTTC. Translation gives CASSLTSGTPQETQYF.

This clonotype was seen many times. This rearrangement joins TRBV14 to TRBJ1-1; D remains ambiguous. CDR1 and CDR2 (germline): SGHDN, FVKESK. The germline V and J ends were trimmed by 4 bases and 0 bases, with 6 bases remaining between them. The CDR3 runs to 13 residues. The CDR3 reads CASSPFMNTEAFF. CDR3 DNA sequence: TGTGCCAGCAGCCCGTTTATGAACACTGAAGCTTTCTTT.

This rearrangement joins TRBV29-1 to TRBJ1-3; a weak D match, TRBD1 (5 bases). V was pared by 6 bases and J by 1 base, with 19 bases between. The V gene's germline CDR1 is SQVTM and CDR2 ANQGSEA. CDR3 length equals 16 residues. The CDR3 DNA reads TGCAGCGTAATGACTCCGGGACTGCGATCTGGAAACACCATATATTTT. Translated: CSVMTPGLRSGNTIYF.

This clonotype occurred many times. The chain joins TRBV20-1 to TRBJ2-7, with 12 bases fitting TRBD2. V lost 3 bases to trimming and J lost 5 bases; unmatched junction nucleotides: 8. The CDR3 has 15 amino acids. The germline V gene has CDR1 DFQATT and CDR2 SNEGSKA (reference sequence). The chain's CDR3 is CSASEGLAGSHEQYF. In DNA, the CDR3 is TGCAGTGCTAGTGAAGGACTAGCGGGAAGCCACGAGCAGTACTTC.

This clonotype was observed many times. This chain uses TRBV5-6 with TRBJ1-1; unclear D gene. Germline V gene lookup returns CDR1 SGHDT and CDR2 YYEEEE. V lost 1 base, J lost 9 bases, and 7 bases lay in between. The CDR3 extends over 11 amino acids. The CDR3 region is CASSLRSQAFF. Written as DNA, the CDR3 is TGTGCCAGCAGCTTGAGATCACAAGCTTTCTTT. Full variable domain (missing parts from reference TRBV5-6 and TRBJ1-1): DAGVTQSPTHLIKTRGQQVTLRCSPKSGHDTVSWYQQALGQGPQFIFQYYEEEERQRGNFPDRFSGHQFPNYSSELNVNALLLGDSALYLCASSLRSQAFFGQGTRLTVV.

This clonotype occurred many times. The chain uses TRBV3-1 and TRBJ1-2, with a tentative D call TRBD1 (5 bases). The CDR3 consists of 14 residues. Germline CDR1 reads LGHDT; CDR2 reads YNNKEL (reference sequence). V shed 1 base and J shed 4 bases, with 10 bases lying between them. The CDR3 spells CASSQGGVGYGYTF. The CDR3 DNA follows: TGTGCCAGCAGCCAAGGAGGGGTTGGCTATGGCTACACCTTC.

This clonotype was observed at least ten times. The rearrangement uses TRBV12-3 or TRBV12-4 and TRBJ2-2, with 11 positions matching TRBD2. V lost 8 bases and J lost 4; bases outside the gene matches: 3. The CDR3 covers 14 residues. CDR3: CASRSGRVTGELFF. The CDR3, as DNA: TGTGCCAGCCGTAGCGGGAGGGTCACCGGGGAGCTGTTTTTT.

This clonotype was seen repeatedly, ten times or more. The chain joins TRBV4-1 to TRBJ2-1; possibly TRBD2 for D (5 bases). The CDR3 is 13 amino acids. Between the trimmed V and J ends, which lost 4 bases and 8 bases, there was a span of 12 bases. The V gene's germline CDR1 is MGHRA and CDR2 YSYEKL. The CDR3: CASSREGVDEQFF. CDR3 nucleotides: TGCGCCAGCAGCCGTGAGGGCGTGGATGAGCAGTTCTTC.

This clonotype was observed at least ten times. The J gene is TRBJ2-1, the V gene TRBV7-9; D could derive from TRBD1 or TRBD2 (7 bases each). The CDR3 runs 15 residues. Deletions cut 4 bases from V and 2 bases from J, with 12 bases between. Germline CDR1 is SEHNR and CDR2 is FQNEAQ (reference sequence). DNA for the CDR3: TGTGCCAGCAGCTCCAGCGGGACAGCCTACAATGAGCAGTTCTTC. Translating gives CASSSSGTAYNEQFF.

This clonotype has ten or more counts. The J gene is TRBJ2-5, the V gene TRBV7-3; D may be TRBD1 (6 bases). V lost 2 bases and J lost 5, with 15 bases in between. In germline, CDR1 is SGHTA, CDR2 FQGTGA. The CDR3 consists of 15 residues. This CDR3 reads CASSLGGTPRETQYF. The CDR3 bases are TGTGCCAGCAGCTTAGGGGGCACCCCTCGGGAGACCCAGTACTTC.

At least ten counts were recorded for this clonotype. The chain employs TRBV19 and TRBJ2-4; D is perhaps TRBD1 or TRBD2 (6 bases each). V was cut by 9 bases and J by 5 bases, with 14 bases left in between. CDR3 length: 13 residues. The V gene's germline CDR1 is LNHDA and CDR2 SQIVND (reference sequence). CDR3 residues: CASTPGGQNIQYF. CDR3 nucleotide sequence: TGTGCCAGCACCCCCGGGGGCCAAAACATTCAGTACTTC.

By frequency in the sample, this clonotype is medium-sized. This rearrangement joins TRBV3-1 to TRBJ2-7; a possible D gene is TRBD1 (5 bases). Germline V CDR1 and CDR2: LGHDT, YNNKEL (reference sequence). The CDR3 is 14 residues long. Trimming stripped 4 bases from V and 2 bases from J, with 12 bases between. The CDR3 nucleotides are TGTGCCAGCAGCCTAACAGACAGACCCTACGAGCAGTACTTC. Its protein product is CASSLTDRPYEQYF.

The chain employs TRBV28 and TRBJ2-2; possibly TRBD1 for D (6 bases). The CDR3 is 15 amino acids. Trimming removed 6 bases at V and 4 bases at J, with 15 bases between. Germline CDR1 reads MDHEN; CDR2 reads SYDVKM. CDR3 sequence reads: CASSYQGLSTGELFF. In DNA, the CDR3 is TGTGCCAGCAGCTATCAGGGGTTATCCACCGGGGAGCTGTTTTTT. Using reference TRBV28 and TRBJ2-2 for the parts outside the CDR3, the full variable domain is DVKVTQSSRYLVKRTGEKVFLECVQDMDHENMFWYRQDPGLGLRLIYFSYDVKMKEKGDIPEGYSVSREKKERFSLILESASTNQTSMYLCASSYQGLSTGELFFGEGSRLTVL.

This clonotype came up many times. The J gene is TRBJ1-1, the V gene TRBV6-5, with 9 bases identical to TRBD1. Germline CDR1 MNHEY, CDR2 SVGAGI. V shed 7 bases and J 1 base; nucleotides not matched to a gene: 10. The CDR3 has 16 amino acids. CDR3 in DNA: TGTGCCAGCAAAACCCTGGGACAGGGTACGAACACTGAAGCTTTCTTT. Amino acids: CASKTLGQGTNTEAFF.

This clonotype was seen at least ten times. The CDR3 DNA follows: TGTGCCAGCGGAAGCCCACAGGCTCCCACTGAAGCTTTCTTT. This encodes CASGSPQAPTEAFF. This rearrangement joins TRBV28 to TRBJ1-1; perhaps TRBD1 as D (5 bases). V dropped 8 bases and J dropped 4 bases, with 17 bases sitting between them. There are 14 residues in the CDR3. The germline gives CDR1 MDHEN, CDR2 SYDVKM. Filled out from reference TRBV28 and TRBJ1-1, the complete variable domain reads DVKVTQSSRYLVKRTGEKVFLECVQDMDHENMFWYRQDPGLGLRLIYFSYDVKMKEKGDIPEGYSVSREKKERFSLILESASTNQTSMYLCASGSPQAPTEAFFGQGTRLTVV.

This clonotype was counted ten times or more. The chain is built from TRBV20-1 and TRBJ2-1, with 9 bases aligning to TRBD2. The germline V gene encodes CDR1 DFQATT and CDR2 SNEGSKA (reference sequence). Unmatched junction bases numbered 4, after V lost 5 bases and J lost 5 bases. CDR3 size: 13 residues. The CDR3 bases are TGCAGTGCTTGGACTAGCGCCCACAATGAGCAGTTCTTC. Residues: CSAWTSAHNEQFF.

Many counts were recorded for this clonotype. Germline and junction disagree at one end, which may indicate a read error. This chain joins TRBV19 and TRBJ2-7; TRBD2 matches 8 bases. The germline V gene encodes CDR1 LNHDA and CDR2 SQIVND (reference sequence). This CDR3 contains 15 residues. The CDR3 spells CASRISGDFTYEQYF. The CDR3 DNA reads TGTGCCAGTCGTATTAGCGGGGACTTTACCTACGAGCAGTACTTC.

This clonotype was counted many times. The CDR3 protein is CASSLVLGQKYSPLHF. In DNA form, the CDR3 reads TGTGCCAGCAGCTTAGTTCTTGGGCAGAAGTATTCACCCCTCCACTTT. This rearrangement joins TRBV7-9 to TRBJ1-6; D is undetermined. V gave up 1 base and J gave up 8 bases, with 15 bases separating them. The germline V gene has CDR1 SEHNR and CDR2 FQNEAQ (reference sequence). The CDR3 has 16 amino acids.

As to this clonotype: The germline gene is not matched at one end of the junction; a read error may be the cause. In DNA form, the CDR3 reads TGTGCCAGCAGCCGGGGCCTGGCGAGGGATAATGAAAAAATGTTTTTT. As protein: CASSRGLARDNEKMFF. This rearrangement joins TRBV7-9 to TRBJ1-4; maybe TRBD1 (5 bases). Germline V lookup: CDR1 SEHNR, CDR2 FQNEAQ (reference sequence). This CDR3 has 16 residues.

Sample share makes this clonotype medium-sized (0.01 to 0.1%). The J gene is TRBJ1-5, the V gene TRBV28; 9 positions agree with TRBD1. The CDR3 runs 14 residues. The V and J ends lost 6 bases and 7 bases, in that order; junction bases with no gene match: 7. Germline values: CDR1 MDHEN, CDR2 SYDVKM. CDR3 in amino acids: CASRTGGALQPQHF. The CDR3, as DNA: TGTGCCAGCAGAACAGGGGGCGCTTTACAGCCCCAGCATTTT.

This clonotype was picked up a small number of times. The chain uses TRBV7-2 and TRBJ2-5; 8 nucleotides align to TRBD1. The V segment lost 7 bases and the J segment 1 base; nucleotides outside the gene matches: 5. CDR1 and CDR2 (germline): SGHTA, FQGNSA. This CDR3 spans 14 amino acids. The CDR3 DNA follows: TGTGCCAGCACCGTGGACAGGGTCCAAGAGACCCAGTACTTC. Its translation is CASTVDRVQETQYF.